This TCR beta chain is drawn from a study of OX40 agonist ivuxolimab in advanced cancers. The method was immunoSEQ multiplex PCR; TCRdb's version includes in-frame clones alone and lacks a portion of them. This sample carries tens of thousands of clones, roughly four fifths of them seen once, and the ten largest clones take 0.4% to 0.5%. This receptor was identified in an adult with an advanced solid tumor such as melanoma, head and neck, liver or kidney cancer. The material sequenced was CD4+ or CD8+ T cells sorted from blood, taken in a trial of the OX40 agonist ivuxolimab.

The CDR3 region is CASKDNGRDYGYTF. DNA of the CDR3: TGTGCCAGTAAGGACAATGGGCGGGACTATGGCTACACCTTC. This chain joins TRBV19 and TRBJ1-2, with D tentatively TRBD1 (5 bases). Trimming took 7 bases from V and 3 from J, leaving 15 bases between them. Germline V gives CDR1 LNHDA, CDR2 SQIVND (reference sequence). The CDR3 has 14 amino acids.